A single sample gave rise to the 2 T cell receptor beta chains below, sequenced in a study of vaccination effects on CD4 cells after COVID-19. Prior to sequencing, the ViraFEST assay stimulated PBMC with viral peptide pools, which expanded the antigen-specific CD4+ T cells. CD4+ T cell isolation took place after less than 13 days of culture. Two-dose BNT162b2 or mRNA-1273 vaccination was given to participants. The repertoire was sequenced with immunoSEQ multiplex PCR; TCRdb's copy has only in-frame clones and lacks some. This table has some 20,000 clones, 60% to 80% appearing once. These receptors are not linked to any known antigen. Specimen: CD4+ T cells from PBMCs cultured with HCoV-229E spike peptides, collected after COVID-19 vaccination. All receptors derive from a human donor who received a COVID-19 vaccine.

The chain employs TRBV14 and TRBJ2-1; D might be TRBD1 (7 bases). The CDR3 totals 20 residues. Between the trimmed V and J ends, which lost 4 bases and 0 bases, there was a span of 25 bases. Germline loops: CDR1 SGHDN, CDR2 FVKESK. The DNA for the CDR3 is TGTGCCAGCAGCCTTACGGGACTTATAGGGGGCTTGAGCTCCTACAATGAGCAGTTCTTC. Encoded protein: CASSLTGLIGGLSSYNEQFF.

The rearrangement links TRBV7-9 to TRBJ2-7; D may match TRBD1 or TRBD2 (5 bases each). V was cut by 5 bases and J by 1 base, with 21 bases left in between. Germline V gives CDR1 SEHNR, CDR2 FQNEAQ (reference sequence). This CDR3 is 17 amino acids long. The CDR3 coding sequence is TGTGCCAGCAGCCTTTATCCGGGACCTCCATCTTCCTACGAGCAGTACTTC. It yields the protein CASSLYPGPPSSYEQYF.